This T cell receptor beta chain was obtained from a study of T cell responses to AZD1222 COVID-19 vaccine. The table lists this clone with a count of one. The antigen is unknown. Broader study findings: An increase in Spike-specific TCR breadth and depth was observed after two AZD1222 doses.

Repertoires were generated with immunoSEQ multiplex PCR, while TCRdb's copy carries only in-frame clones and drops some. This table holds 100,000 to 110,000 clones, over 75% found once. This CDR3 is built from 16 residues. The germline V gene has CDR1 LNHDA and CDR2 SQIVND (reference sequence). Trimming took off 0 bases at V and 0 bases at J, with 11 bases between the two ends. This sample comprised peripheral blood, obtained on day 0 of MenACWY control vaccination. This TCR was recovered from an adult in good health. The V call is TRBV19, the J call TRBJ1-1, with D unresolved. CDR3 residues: CASSIEEATMNTEAFF. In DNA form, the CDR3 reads TGTGCCAGTAGTATAGAGGAGGCCACAATGAACACTGAAGCTTTCTTT.